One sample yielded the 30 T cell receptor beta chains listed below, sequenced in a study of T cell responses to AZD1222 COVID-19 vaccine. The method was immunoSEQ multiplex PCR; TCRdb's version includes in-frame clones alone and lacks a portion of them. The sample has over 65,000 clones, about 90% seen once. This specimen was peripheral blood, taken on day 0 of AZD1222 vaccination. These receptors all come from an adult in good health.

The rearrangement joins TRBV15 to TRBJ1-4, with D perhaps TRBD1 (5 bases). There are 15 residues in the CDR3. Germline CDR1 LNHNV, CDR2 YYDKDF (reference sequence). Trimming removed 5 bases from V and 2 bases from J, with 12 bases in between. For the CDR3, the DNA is TGTGCCACCAGCCCTCGGCGACAGACTAATGAAAAACTGTTTTTT. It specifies CATSPRRQTNEKLFF.

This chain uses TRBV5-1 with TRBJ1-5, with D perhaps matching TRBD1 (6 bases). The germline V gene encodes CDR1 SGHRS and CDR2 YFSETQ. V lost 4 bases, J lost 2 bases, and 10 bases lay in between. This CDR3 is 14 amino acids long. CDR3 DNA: TGCGCCAGCAGCCCAGCAGGGGGCAATCAGCCCCAGCATTTT. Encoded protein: CASSPAGGNQPQHF. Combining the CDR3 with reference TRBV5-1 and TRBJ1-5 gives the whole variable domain KAGVTQTPRYLIKTRGQQVTLSCSPISGHRSVSWYQQTPGQGLQFLFEYFSETQRNKGNFPGRFSGRQFSNSRSEMNVSTLELGDSALYLCASSPAGGNQPQHFGDGTRLSIL.

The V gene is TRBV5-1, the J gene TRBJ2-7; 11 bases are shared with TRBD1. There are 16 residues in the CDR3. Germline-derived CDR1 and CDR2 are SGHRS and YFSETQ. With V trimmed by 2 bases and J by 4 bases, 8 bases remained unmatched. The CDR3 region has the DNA TGCGCCAGCAGCTTTTTTCCGGGACAGGGGGAGTACGAGCAGTACTTC. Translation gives CASSFFPGQGEYEQYF.

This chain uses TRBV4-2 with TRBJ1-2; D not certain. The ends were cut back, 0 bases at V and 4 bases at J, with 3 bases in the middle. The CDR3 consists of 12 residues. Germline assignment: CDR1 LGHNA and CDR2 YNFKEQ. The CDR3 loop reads CASSQDSYGYTF. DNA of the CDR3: TGTGCCAGCAGCCAAGACTCCTATGGCTACACCTTC.

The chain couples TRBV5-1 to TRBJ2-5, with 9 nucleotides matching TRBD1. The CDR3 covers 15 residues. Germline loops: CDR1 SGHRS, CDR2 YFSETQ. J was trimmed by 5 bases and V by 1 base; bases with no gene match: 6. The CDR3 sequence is CASSLRTGARETQYF. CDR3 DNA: TGCGCCAGCAGCTTGAGGACAGGGGCAAGGGAGACCCAGTACTTC.

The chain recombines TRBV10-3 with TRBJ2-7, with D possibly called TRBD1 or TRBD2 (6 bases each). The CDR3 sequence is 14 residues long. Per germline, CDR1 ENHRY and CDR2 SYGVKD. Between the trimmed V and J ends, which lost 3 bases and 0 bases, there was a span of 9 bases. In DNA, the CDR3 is TGTGCCATCAGTGAAAAGGGGGGCTCCTACGAGCAGTACTTC. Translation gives CAISEKGGSYEQYF.

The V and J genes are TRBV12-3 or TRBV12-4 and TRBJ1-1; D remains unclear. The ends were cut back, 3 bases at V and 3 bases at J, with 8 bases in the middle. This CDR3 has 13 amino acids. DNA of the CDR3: TGTGCCAGCAGTTTTAAACAATACACTGAAGCTTTCTTT. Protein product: CASSFKQYTEAFF.

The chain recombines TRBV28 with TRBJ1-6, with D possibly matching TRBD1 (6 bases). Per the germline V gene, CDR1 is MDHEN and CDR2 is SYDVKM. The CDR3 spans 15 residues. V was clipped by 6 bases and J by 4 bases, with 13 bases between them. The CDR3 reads CASRSRTDYNSPLHF. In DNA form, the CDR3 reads TGTGCCAGCAGGTCACGGACAGATTATAATTCACCCCTCCACTTT. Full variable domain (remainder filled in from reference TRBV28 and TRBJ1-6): DVKVTQSSRYLVKRTGEKVFLECVQDMDHENMFWYRQDPGLGLRLIYFSYDVKMKEKGDIPEGYSVSREKKERFSLILESASTNQTSMYLCASRSRTDYNSPLHFGNGTRLTVT.

Written as DNA, the CDR3 is TGCAGCGCCGGGGACAGGCGTTCCTACGAGCAGTACTTC. Translation: CSAGDRRSYEQYF. The chain carries TRBV29-1 and TRBJ2-7; 8 positions agree with TRBD1. Germline trimming cut 7 bases from V and 1 base from J; bases unmatched to any gene: 6. CDR1 and CDR2 from the germline V gene are SQVTM and ANQGSEA. The length of the CDR3 is 13 residues.

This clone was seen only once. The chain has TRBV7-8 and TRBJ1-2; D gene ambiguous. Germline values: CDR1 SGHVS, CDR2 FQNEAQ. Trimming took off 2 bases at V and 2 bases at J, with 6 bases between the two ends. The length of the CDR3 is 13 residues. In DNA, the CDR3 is TGTGCCAGCAGCTTAACACAGAACTATGGCTACACCTTC. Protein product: CASSLTQNYGYTF.

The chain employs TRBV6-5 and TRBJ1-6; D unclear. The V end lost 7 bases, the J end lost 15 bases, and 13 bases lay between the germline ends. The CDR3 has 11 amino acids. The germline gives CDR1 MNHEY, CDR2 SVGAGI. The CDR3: CASTFGVVLHF. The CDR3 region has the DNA TGTGCCAGCACTTTCGGTGTCGTCCTCCACTTT.

The CDR3 bases are TGTGCCATCAGTGAGAACTACCAAGAGACCCAGTACTTC. It encodes CAISENYQETQYF. This chain uses TRBV10-3 with TRBJ2-5; no clear D. Germline values: CDR1 ENHRY, CDR2 SYGVKD. Trimming took 2 bases from V and 0 from J, leaving 4 bases between them. The CDR3 runs to 13 residues.

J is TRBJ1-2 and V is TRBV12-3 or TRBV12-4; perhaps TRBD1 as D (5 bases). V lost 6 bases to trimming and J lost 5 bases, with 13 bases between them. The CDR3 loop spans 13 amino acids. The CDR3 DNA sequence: TGTGCCAGCAGGAGTACAGGTTCATATGGCTACACCTTC. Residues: CASRSTGSYGYTF.

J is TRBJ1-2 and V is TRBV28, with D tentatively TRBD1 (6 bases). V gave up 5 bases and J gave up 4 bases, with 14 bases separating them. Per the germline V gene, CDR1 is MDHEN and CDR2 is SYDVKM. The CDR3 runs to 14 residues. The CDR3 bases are TGTGCCAGCAGTACCTCTACAGGGTTCTATGGCTACACCTTC. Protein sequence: CASSTSTGFYGYTF.

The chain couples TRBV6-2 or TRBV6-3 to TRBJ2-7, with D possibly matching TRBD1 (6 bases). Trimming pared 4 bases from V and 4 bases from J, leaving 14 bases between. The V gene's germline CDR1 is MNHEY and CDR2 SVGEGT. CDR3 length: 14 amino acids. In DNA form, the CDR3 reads TGTGCCAGCAGTTCCCCTAGGACAGAGTACGAGCAGTACTTC. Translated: CASSSPRTEYEQYF.

The CDR3 here is CASSAGYEQYF. The CDR3 DNA sequence: TGTGCCAGCAGCGCAGGGTACGAGCAGTACTTC. The chain recombines TRBV9 with TRBJ2-7, with D possibly matching TRBD1 (5 bases). Per germline, CDR1 SGDLS and CDR2 YYNGEE. CDR3 size: 11 residues. The V end lost 3 bases, the J end lost 4 bases, and 5 bases lay between the germline ends.

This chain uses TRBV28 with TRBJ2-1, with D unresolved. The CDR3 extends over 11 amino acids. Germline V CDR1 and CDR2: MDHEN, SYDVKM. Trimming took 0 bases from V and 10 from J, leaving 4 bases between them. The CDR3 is CASSLWGEQFF. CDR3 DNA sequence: TGTGCCAGCAGTTTATGGGGAGAGCAGTTCTTC.

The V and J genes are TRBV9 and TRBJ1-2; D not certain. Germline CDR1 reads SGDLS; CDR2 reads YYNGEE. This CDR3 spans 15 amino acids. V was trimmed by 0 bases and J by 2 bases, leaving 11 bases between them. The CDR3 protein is CASSVGVGHNYGYTF. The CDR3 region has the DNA TGTGCCAGCAGCGTAGGCGTAGGGCACAACTATGGCTACACCTTC.

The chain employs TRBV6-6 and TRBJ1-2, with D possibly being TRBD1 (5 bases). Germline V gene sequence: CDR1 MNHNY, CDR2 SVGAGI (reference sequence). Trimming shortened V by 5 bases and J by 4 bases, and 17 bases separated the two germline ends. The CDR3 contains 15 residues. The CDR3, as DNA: TGTGCCAGCAGTCCGACAGCCACCCGGGGCTATGGCTACACCTTC. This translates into CASSPTATRGYGYTF.

The CDR3 reads CASSQQQALNSPLHF. CDR3 DNA sequence: TGTGCCAGCAGCCAACAACAGGCGCTTAATTCACCCCTCCACTTT. V is TRBV3-1 (or the pseudogene TRBV3-2) and J is TRBJ1-6; a weak D match, TRBD1 (5 bases). Germline loops: CDR1 LGHDT, CDR2 YNNKEL (reference sequence). This CDR3 region has 15 residues. The ends were cut back, 2 bases at V and 6 bases at J, with 11 bases in the middle.

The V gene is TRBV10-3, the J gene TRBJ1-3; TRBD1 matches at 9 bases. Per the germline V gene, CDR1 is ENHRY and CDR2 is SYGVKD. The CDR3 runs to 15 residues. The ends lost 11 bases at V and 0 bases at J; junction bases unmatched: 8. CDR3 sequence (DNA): TGTGCCTCTTCCGGGACAGGGATCTCTGGAAACACCATATATTTT. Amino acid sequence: CASSGTGISGNTIYF.

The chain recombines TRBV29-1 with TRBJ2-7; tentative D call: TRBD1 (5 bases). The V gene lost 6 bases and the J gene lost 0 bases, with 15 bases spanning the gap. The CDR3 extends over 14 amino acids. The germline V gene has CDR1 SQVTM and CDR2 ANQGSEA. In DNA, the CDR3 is TGCAGCGTCCTAAAGGGGCCTTACTCCTACGAGCAGTACTTC. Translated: CSVLKGPYSYEQYF.

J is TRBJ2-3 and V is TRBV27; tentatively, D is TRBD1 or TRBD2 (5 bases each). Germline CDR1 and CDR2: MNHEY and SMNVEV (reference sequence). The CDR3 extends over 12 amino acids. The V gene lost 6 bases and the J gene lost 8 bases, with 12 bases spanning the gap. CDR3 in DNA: TGTGCCAGCAGCCAAGTGGGGGTTACGCAGTATTTT. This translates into CASSQVGVTQYF.

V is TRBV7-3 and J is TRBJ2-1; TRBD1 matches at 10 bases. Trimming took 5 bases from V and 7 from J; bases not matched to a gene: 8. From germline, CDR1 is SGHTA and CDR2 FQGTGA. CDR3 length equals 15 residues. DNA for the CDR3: TGTGCCAGCAGCCCTCAGGGGACAGGGGCGAATGAGCAGTTCTTC. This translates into CASSPQGTGANEQFF.

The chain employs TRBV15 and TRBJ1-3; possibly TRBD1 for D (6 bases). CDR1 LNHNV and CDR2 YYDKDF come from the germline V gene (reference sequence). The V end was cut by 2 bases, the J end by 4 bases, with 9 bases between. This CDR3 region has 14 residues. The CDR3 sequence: CATSRNREGNTIYF. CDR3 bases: TGTGCCACCAGCAGAAACAGGGAGGGAAACACCATATATTTT.

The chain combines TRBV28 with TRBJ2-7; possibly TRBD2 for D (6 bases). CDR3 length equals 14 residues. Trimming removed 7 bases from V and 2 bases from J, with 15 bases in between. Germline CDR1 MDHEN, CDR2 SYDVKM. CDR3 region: CASTGTPITYEQYF. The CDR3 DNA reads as TGTGCCAGCACCGGGACTCCGATAACCTACGAGCAGTACTTC.

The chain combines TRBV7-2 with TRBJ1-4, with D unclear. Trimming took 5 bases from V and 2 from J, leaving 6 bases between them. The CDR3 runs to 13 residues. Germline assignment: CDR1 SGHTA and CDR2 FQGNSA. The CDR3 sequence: CASSPGTNEKLFF. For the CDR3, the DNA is TGTGCCAGCAGCCCCGGGACTAATGAAAAACTGTTTTTT.

This CDR3 is CASSYLGVAAFSYEQYF. The CDR3 coding sequence is TGTGCCAGCAGTTACCTTGGGGTAGCGGCCTTTTCCTACGAGCAGTACTTC. The J gene is TRBJ2-7, the V gene TRBV6-2 or TRBV6-3; perhaps TRBD2 as D (6 bases). Trimming shortened V by 2 bases and J by 1 base, and 18 bases separated the two germline ends. This CDR3 region has 17 residues. The germline CDR1 and CDR2 sequences are MNHEY and SVGEGT.

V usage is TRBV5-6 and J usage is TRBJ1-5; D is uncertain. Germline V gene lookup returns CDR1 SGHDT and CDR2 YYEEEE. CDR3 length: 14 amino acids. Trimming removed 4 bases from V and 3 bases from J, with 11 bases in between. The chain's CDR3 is CASSRGTYNQPQHF. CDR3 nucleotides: TGTGCCAGCAGCCGAGGCACCTACAATCAGCCCCAGCATTTT.

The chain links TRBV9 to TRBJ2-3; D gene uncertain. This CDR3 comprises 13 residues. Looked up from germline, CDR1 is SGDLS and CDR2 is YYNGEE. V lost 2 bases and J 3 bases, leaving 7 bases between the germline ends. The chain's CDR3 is CASSVPGTDTQYF. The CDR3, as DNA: TGTGCCAGCAGCGTCCCCGGTACAGATACGCAGTATTTT.